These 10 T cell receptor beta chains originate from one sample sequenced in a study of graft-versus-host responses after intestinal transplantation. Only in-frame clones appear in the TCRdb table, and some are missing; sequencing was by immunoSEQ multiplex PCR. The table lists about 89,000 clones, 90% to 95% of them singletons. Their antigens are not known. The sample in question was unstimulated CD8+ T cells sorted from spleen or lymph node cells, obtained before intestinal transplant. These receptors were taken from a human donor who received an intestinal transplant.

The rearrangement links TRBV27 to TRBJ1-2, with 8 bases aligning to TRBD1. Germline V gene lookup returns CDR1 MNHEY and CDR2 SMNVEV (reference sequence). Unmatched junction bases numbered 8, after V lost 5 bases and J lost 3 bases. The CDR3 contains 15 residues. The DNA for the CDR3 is TGTGCCAGCAGTCCAGGACAGGGATACTACTATGGCTACACCTTC. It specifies CASSPGQGYYYGYTF.

CDR3 DNA sequence: TGCGCCAGCAGCCCCGGATCTCCGGGAGAGCAGTACTTC. Residues: CASSPGSPGEQYF. The chain joins TRBV4-3 to TRBJ2-7, with D possibly matching TRBD2 (5 bases). CDR1 LGHNA and CDR2 YSLEER come from the germline V gene. This CDR3 has 13 amino acids. Trimming left V 4 bases short and J 7 bases short, with 14 bases between.

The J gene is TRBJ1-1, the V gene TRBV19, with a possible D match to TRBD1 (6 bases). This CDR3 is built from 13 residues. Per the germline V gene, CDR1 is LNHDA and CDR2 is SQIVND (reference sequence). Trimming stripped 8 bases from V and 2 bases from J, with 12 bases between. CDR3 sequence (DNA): TGTGCCAGTGAATATGGGGGCAACACTGAAGCTTTCTTT. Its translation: CASEYGGNTEAFF.

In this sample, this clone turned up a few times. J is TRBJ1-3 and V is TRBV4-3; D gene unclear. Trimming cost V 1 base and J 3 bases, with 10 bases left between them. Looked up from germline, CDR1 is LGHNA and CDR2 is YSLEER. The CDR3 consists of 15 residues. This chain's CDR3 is CASSQGDRGGNTIYF. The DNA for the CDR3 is TGCGCCAGCAGCCAAGGTGATCGGGGTGGAAACACCATATATTTT.

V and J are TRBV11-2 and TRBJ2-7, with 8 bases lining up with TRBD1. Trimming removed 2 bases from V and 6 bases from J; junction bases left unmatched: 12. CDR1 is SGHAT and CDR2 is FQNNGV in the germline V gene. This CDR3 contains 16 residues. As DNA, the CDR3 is TGTGCCAGCAGCTTAATCTTGGGACAGGAGCTACGCGAGCAGTACTTC. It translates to CASSLILGQELREQYF.

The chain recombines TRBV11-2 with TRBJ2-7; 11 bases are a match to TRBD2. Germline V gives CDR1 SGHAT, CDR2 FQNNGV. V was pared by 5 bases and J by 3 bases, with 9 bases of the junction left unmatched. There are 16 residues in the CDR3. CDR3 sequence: CASSPKLAGELYEQYF. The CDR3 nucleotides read TGTGCCAGCAGCCCGAAACTAGCGGGGGAGCTCTACGAGCAGTACTTC.

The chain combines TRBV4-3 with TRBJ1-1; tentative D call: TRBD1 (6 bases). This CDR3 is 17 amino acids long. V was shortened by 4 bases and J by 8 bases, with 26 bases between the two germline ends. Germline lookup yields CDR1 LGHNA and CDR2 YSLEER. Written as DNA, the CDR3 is TGCGCCAGCAGCCCGGACCTGACAGGCACCCTAGTAGAGGAAGCTTTCTTT. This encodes CASSPDLTGTLVEEAFF.

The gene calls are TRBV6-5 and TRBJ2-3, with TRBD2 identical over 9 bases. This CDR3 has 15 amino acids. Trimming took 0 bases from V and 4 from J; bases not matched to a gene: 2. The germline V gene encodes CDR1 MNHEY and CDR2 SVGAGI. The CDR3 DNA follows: TGTGCCAGCAGTTACTCAGGCGGGGGGGCAGATACGCAGTATTTT. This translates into CASSYSGGGADTQYF.

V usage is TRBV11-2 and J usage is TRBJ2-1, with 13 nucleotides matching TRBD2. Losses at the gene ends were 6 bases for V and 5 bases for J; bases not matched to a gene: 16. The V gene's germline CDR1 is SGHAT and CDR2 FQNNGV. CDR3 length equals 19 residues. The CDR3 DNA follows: TGTGCCAGCAGACTCCCGGGACTAGCGGGGTTGGGGGGCGACAATGAGCAGTTCTTC. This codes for CASRLPGLAGLGGDNEQFF.

The CDR3 reads CASSLSSGSTPLGGANVLTF. The CDR3 DNA is TGTGCCAGCAGTTTATCGTCGGGGTCTACTCCATTGGGGGGGGCCAACGTCCTGACTTTC. The gene calls are TRBV27 and TRBJ2-6, with D possibly being TRBD2 (5 bases). The V end was cut by 0 bases, the J end by 4 bases, with 22 bases between. Germline V gene lookup returns CDR1 MNHEY and CDR2 SMNVEV (reference sequence). This CDR3 region has 20 residues. The complete variable domain, with remaining parts taken from reference TRBV27 and TRBJ2-6, reads EAQVTQNPRYLITVTGKKLTVTCSQNMNHEYMSWYRQDPGLGLRQIYYSMNVEVTDKGDVPEGYKVSRKEKRNFPLILESPSPNQTSLYFCASSLSSGSTPLGGANVLTFGAGSRLTVL.